One T cell receptor (beta chain) is described in this entry. This clone was picked up many times. Its cognate antigen has yet to be identified. The record has no base qualities; no much larger clone is one base away. The record originates from a study of metastatic and nonmetastatic thyroid tumors (dated by TCRdb to 2019 to 2021). Notes on the research overall: The researchers compared repertoires between peripheral blood samples and tumor or nodule tissue samples from patients with malignant or benign thyroid disease.

No patient had received any treatment before thyroid surgery. Patient clinical samples collected from the early 2010s to the late 2010s were retrospectively analysed using T-cell receptor beta sequencing. Preparation of the library involved PCR. Sequencer: Illumina HiSeq 4000. High-throughput sequencing was used to profile the CDR3 region of the TCR beta-chain in every patient. The source study handled its data this way. The researchers built a classifier to tell apart papillary thyroid cancer patients with distant metastasis, based on CDR3 differences among clinicopathological groups. To measure repertoire diversity the researchers used the Shannon index, while the Morisita-Horn index served to gauge how similar the tumor and blood repertoires were. In-frame beta chains were kept once TCRdb had trimmed the public reads at Q25 with fastp and called clones with MiXCR. The V and J calls come from TCRdb's annotation, not from the publication. Counted in this sample were more than 35,000 clones; roughly 13% of them appeared once. The ten largest clonotypes hold more than 8% of the sample.

Including the terminal cysteine and phenylalanine, the CDR3 comprises 16 residues. Only CDR3 DNA remains: 48 bases, in frame from the first base. V sheds 1 base and J sheds 4 bases, leaving 14 bases between their ends. CDR1 and CDR2 are drawn from the germline V gene: SGHVS, FQNEAQ. Overall results and qualifications from the work: In both blood and tumor samples, malignant tumors were reported to have significantly higher TCR beta diversity than benign nodules.

Sequenced material: blood. Recombination joined TRBV7-8 with TRBJ1-5; no D gene is confidently identified. The TCR originated in a female donor with papillary thyroid cancer or a benign thyroid nodule (not recorded which). Some clones in this sample may be carry-over from other donors' samples. The base sequence is TGTGCCAGCAGCTTAGGATCGGCAGGTGAGAATCAGCCCCAGCATTTT. It is translated as CASSLGSAGENQPQHF.